The 15 T cell receptor beta chains below all came from one sample that was sequenced in a study of cytomegalovirus exposure and HLA in healthy donors. The PCR employed 60 Vbeta primers together with 13 Jbeta primers. Some clones are missing from TCRdb's copy, which holds only in-frame ones; the method was immunoSEQ multiplex PCR. The sample yields approximately 170,000 clones, around 80% seen once. What was sequenced was PBMCs. The receptors derive from a woman aged 18-29 years in good health and CMV-seronegative.

The chain carries TRBV7-6 and TRBJ1-1; the D gene is possibly TRBD1 (5 bases). Germline assignment: CDR1 SGHVS and CDR2 FNYEAQ. This CDR3 has 14 residues. Trimming removed 5 bases at V and 3 bases at J, with 13 bases between. CDR3 in DNA: TGTGCCAGCAGCCTACAGGAATCACACACTGAAGCTTTCTTT. Amino acids: CASSLQESHTEAFF.

In DNA form, the CDR3 reads TGTGCCAGTAGTAGGGACAGGGGGCCGGGGGGCTATGGCTACACCTTC. Its protein is CASSRDRGPGGYGYTF. The genes are TRBV19 and TRBJ1-2; 12 bases are shared with TRBD1. This CDR3 contains 16 residues. Looked up from germline, CDR1 is LNHDA and CDR2 is SQIVND (reference sequence). Trimming removed 4 bases from V and 4 bases from J; junction bases left unmatched: 7.

The chain is built from TRBV19 and TRBJ1-1; the match to TRBD1 covers 9 bases. Germline trimming cut 5 bases from V and 4 bases from J; bases unmatched to any gene: 5. CDR3 size: 14 residues. Per germline, CDR1 LNHDA and CDR2 SQIVND (reference sequence). This CDR3 is CASSFTGGGTEAFF. The DNA of the CDR3 is TGTGCCAGTAGTTTCACAGGGGGCGGCACTGAAGCTTTCTTT.

The chain is built from TRBV4-1 and TRBJ1-3; unclear D gene. Trimming removed 0 bases at V and 4 bases at J, with 16 bases between. CDR1 MGHRA and CDR2 YSYEKL come from the germline V gene. This CDR3 contains 17 residues. This chain's CDR3 is CASSQDCGPAQGNTIYF. CDR3 coding DNA: TGCGCCAGCAGCCAAGATTGCGGGCCGGCGCAGGGAAACACCATATATTTT.

The V call is TRBV28, the J call TRBJ1-4; 7 bases fit TRBD1. CDR3 size: 16 residues. V lost 1 base to trimming and J lost 4 bases; unmatched junction nucleotides: 6. CDR1 and CDR2 (germline): MDHEN, SYDVKM. The CDR3 protein is CASSLYPGQYNEKLFF. CDR3 bases: TGTGCCAGCAGTTTATACCCGGGACAGTATAATGAAAAACTGTTTTTT.

The V and J genes are TRBV10-3 and TRBJ1-3; 7 positions agree with TRBD1. This CDR3 is 14 amino acids long. Germline trimming cut 4 bases from V and 8 bases from J; bases unmatched to any gene: 8. CDR1 is ENHRY, CDR2 SYGVKD, per germline. CDR3 nucleotide sequence: TGTGCCATCAGTGGACAGGGATTTCGGGACACCATATATTTT. It translates to CAISGQGFRDTIYF.

This chain uses TRBV18 with TRBJ2-7, with a possible D match to TRBD1 (6 bases). This CDR3 region has 12 residues. CDR1 and CDR2 from the germline V gene are KGHSH and LQKENI. The V and J ends lost 3 bases and 11 bases respectively, with 14 bases between them. The DNA for the CDR3 is TGTGCCAGCTCACCTGGTGAAGGGGGTGAGTACTTC. Translating gives CASSPGEGGEYF.

This clone appeared a single time. The J gene is TRBJ2-1, the V gene TRBV7-2; perhaps TRBD2 as D (5 bases). Germline lookup yields CDR1 SGHTA and CDR2 FQGNSA. Trimming pared 6 bases from V and 11 bases from J, leaving 14 bases between. The CDR3 sequence is 12 residues long. CDR3 sequence: CASRMNWEKQFF. As DNA, the CDR3 is TGTGCCAGCAGAATGAACTGGGAGAAGCAGTTCTTC.

This chain uses TRBV2 with TRBJ2-3; 7 nucleotides match TRBD2. The CDR3 spans 16 residues. CDR1 and CDR2 from the germline V gene are SNHLY and FYNNEI. Trimming took 6 bases from V and 0 from J; bases not matched to a gene: 9. CDR3 protein: CASRRAGTKSTDTQYF. The CDR3 DNA follows: TGTGCCAGCAGGAGGGCCGGGACTAAGAGCACAGATACGCAGTATTTT.

V usage is TRBV10-3 and J usage is TRBJ2-5; TRBD2 is a possible D gene (6 bases). The J call may be in error: the DNA end matches TRBJ2-7 better. Germline values: CDR1 ENHRY, CDR2 SYGVKD. This CDR3 contains 13 residues. The CDR3 protein is CAIGGGGRLEQYF. CDR3 nucleotides: TGTGCCATCGGGGGAGGTGGGAGGCTCGAGCAGTACTTC.

The chain has TRBV28 and TRBJ2-1, with a weak D call TRBD1 (5 bases). From germline, CDR1 is MDHEN and CDR2 SYDVKM. The CDR3 is 13 residues long. V was trimmed by 2 bases and J by 9 bases, leaving 11 bases between them. Written as DNA, the CDR3 is TGTGCCAGCAGTTTAATGCTCCAGGGTGAGCAGTTCTTC. Translated: CASSLMLQGEQFF.

The chain is built from TRBV29-1 and TRBJ2-1; 13 bases align to TRBD2. Trimming cost V 6 bases and J 14 bases; bases outside gene matches: 16. The CDR3 is 15 amino acids. Germline V CDR1 and CDR2: SQVTM, ANQGSEA. The CDR3 reads CSVGSLPGLAGWEFF. The CDR3 DNA reads TGCAGCGTCGGATCTTTGCCGGGACTAGCGGGGTGGGAGTTCTTC.

The chain recombines TRBV6-6 with TRBJ1-1; 9 bases agree with TRBD1. CDR1 is MNHNY, CDR2 SVGAGI, per germline (reference sequence). There are 14 residues in the CDR3. V dropped 7 bases and J dropped 3; count of bases not matched to a gene: 6. Here the CDR3 reads CASNLDRGDTEAFF. The DNA for the CDR3 is TGTGCCAGCAACTTAGACAGGGGGGACACTGAAGCTTTCTTT.

The V call is TRBV19, the J call TRBJ1-2, with D possibly matching TRBD1 (6 bases). Per the germline V gene, CDR1 is LNHDA and CDR2 is SQIVND (reference sequence). The V and J ends lost 3 bases and 5 bases respectively, with 16 bases between them. This CDR3 comprises 15 residues. The CDR3 sequence is CASSMRTDPGYGYTF. In nucleotides, the CDR3 is TGTGCCAGTAGTATGCGGACAGACCCAGGGTATGGCTACACCTTC.

This clone has just a few counts. The chain is built from TRBV6-1 and TRBJ1-1; D remains unclear. Trimming removed 0 bases from V and 7 bases from J, with 9 bases in between. Germline CDR1 and CDR2: MNHNS and SASEGT. This CDR3 comprises 13 residues. This CDR3 reads CASSEALEGEAFF. The CDR3, as DNA: TGTGCCAGCAGTGAAGCGCTCGAGGGTGAAGCTTTCTTT.